These 20 T cell receptor beta chains came from one sample sequenced in a study of identical twins. From the 5' RACE reads, TCRdb called clonotypes with MiXCR, one entry per CDR3 protein. The sample contains 700,000 or so distinct CDR3 sequences, under 9% of which appear only once. The data were also submitted as part of a second study, on yellow fever vaccine responses in identical twins.

Sequencing was carried out using PBMCs. The receptors here all came from a woman between 18 and 29 years old in good health.

The chain is built from TRBV6-1 and TRBJ2-7; possibly TRBD2 for D (6 bases). Per germline, CDR1 MNHNS and CDR2 SASEGT. V lost 5 bases to trimming and J lost 1 base, with 15 bases between them. The CDR3 length is 15 residues. The CDR3: CASSPLRGGSYEQYF. The CDR3 DNA follows: TGTGCCAGCAGTCCGTTGCGGGGCGGTTCCTACGAGCAGTACTTC.

This clonotype was detected only a few times. The gene calls are TRBV10-3 and TRBJ2-7; possibly TRBD1 for D (6 bases). Deletions cut 2 bases from V and 2 bases from J, with 7 bases between. The CDR3 has 13 amino acids. Looked up from germline, CDR1 is ENHRY and CDR2 is SYGVKD. For the CDR3, the DNA is TGTGCCATCAGTGAGGGACAGCCCTACGAGCAGTACTTC. Translating it yields CAISEGQPYEQYF.

The V gene is TRBV10-3, the J gene TRBJ1-2; D is unclear. Germline V gene lookup returns CDR1 ENHRY and CDR2 SYGVKD. The CDR3 is 16 residues long. V lost 0 bases, J lost 1 base, and 12 bases lay in between. The CDR3 spells CAISESIGIFNYGYTF. The CDR3 DNA reads TGTGCCATCAGTGAGTCGATTGGGATATTTAACTATGGCTACACCTTC.

This clonotype has a count of ten or more. This chain joins TRBV3-1 and TRBJ1-1, with D possibly matching TRBD1 (5 bases). Germline V gene lookup returns CDR1 LGHDT and CDR2 YNNKEL (reference sequence). CDR3 length equals 14 residues. Trimming left V 1 base short and J 6 bases short, with 12 bases between. CDR3 region: CASSQVVGAAEAFF. Here the CDR3 DNA reads TGTGCCAGCAGCCAAGTAGTCGGGGCGGCTGAAGCTTTCTTT. Together with reference TRBV3-1 and TRBJ1-1, the CDR3 gives the full variable domain: DTAVSQTPKYLVTQMGNDKSIKCEQNLGHDTMYWYKQDSKKFLKIMFSYNNKELIINETVPNRFSPKSPDKAHLNLHINSLELGDSAVYFCASSQVVGAAEAFFGQGTRLTVV.

In this sample, this clonotype turned up many times. The chain uses TRBV6-1 and TRBJ2-7; unclear D gene. The ends were cut back, 3 bases at V and 2 bases at J, with 8 bases in the middle. Looked up from germline, CDR1 is MNHNS and CDR2 is SASEGT. CDR3 size: 13 residues. The CDR3 sequence: CASSDSETYEQYF. The DNA of the CDR3 is TGTGCCAGCAGTGACAGCGAGACCTACGAGCAGTACTTC.

The V call is TRBV5-1, the J call TRBJ1-4, with unresolved D. The germline V gene encodes CDR1 SGHRS and CDR2 YFSETQ. V lost 4 bases, J lost 8 bases, and 18 bases lay in between. The CDR3 is 15 amino acids. The CDR3 bases are TGCGCCAGCAGCCCACAGTTAGCGACGGGCGAAAAACTGTTTTTT. Encoded protein: CASSPQLATGEKLFF. Filled out from reference TRBV5-1 and TRBJ1-4, the complete variable domain reads KAGVTQTPRYLIKTRGQQVTLSCSPISGHRSVSWYQQTPGQGLQFLFEYFSETQRNKGNFPGRFSGRQFSNSRSEMNVSTLELGDSALYLCASSPQLATGEKLFFGSGTQLSVL.

In this sample, this clonotype turned up a few times. J is TRBJ1-2 and V is TRBV15, with D possibly TRBD1 on 5 matching bases. This CDR3 contains 12 residues. CDR1 is LNHNV and CDR2 is YYDKDF in the germline V gene (reference sequence). V lost 3 bases and J lost 5, with 7 bases in between. The CDR3 region is CATSRAGYGYTF. CDR3 DNA: TGTGCCACCAGCAGGGCAGGGTATGGCTACACCTTC. Complete variable domain (other parts from reference TRBV15 and TRBJ1-2): DAMVIQNPRYQVTQFGKPVTLSCSQTLNHNVMYWYQQKSSQAPKLLFHYYDKDFNNEADTPDNFQSRRPNTSFCFLDIRSPGLGDTAMYLCATSRAGYGYTFGSGTRLTVV.

This clonotype was picked up one time. The chain uses TRBV7-9 and TRBJ2-5; unclear D gene. Germline CDR1 SEHNR, CDR2 FQNEAQ (reference sequence). CDR3 length: 16 residues. V was shortened by 5 bases and J by 7 bases, with 23 bases between the two germline ends. The CDR3 loop is CASSDQTEPLFVTQYF. Here the CDR3 DNA reads TGTGCCAGCAGCGACCAAACAGAGCCCCTTTTTGTGACCCAGTACTTC.

The chain carries TRBV27 and TRBJ1-1; TRBD1 might be the D (5 bases). From germline, CDR1 is MNHEY and CDR2 SMNVEV (reference sequence). Trimming removed 1 base at V and 1 base at J, with 13 bases between. The CDR3 runs to 16 residues. The CDR3 here is CASSLFGGEGNTEAFF. CDR3 sequence (DNA): TGTGCCAGCAGTTTATTCGGGGGTGAAGGGAACACTGAAGCTTTCTTT.

This clonotype has more than one count but fewer than ten. The rearrangement uses TRBV4-3 and TRBJ2-3; no definite D call. Germline CDR1 LGHNA, CDR2 YSLEER. This CDR3 is built from 15 residues. Trimming pared 0 bases from V and 0 bases from J, leaving 7 bases between. Here the CDR3 reads CASSQDPSSTDTQYF. CDR3 DNA: TGCGCCAGCAGCCAAGATCCATCTAGCACAGATACGCAGTATTTT.

This clonotype has just a few counts. A junction end diverges from the germline sequence, so it may reflect a read error. The chain links TRBV6-5 to TRBJ2-3, with D possibly being TRBD2 (6 bases). From germline, CDR1 is MNHEY and CDR2 SVGAGI. The CDR3 consists of 16 residues. The CDR3 DNA reads TGCGCCAGCAGTTACTCCGCGGGGCCCAGCACAGATACGCAGTATTTT. This encodes CASSYSAGPSTDTQYF.

The chain is built from TRBV6-2 or TRBV6-3 and TRBJ2-1, with TRBD2 matching over 8 bases. The CDR3 extends over 18 amino acids. CDR1 is MNHEY, CDR2 SVGEGT, per germline. V gave up 5 bases and J gave up 8 bases; unmatched junction bases: 20. The CDR3 DNA sequence: TGTGCCAGCAGTGGAGTGAGCGGGAGAGTCTCTTTGGTGGATGAGCAGTTCTTC. It translates to CASSGVSGRVSLVDEQFF.

Ten or more counts support this clonotype. The CDR3 region is CASSLAPSTAHGAPLHF. The CDR3 DNA reads TGTGCCAGCAGTTTAGCCCCTTCCACGGCCCACGGGGCACCCCTCCACTTT. The chain links TRBV12-3 or TRBV12-4 to TRBJ1-6; no firm D call. V dropped 0 bases and J dropped 11 bases, with 20 bases sitting between them. This CDR3 comprises 17 residues.

This chain links TRBV11-2 with TRBJ2-2; 7 bases line up with TRBD2. The CDR3 contains 15 residues. Germline CDR1 SGHAT, CDR2 FQNNGV. V dropped 2 bases and J dropped 8; count of bases not matched to a gene: 8. CDR3 residues: CASSLSGGGHGELFF. DNA of the CDR3: TGTGCCAGCAGCTTATCCGGGGGAGGGCATGGGGAGCTGTTTTTT.

The gene calls are TRBV5-6 and TRBJ2-5, with D uncertain. The V gene's germline CDR1 is SGHDT and CDR2 YYEEEE. V dropped 0 bases and J dropped 2 bases, with 11 bases sitting between them. The CDR3 spans 15 residues. The DNA for the CDR3 is TGTGCCAGCAGCTTGGTGCAAGCTCTACAAGAGACCCAGTACTTC. Translated: CASSLVQALQETQYF.

This clonotype was found a few times. This chain uses TRBV29-1 with TRBJ1-4; 9 bases agree with TRBD1. The V and J ends lost 3 bases and 7 bases, in that order; junction bases with no gene match: 6. The germline V gene has CDR1 SQVTM and CDR2 ANQGSEA. This CDR3 is 14 amino acids long. The CDR3 loop reads CSVEPGQGGEKLFF. The CDR3 nucleotides read TGCAGCGTTGAGCCGGGACAGGGCGGTGAAAAACTGTTTTTT.

The sample holds a few counts of this clonotype. The chain recombines TRBV6-1 with TRBJ2-5; 9 bases map to TRBD2. J gave up 0 bases and V 6 bases, and 2 bases lay outside the gene matches. In germline, CDR1 is MNHNS, CDR2 SASEGT. The length of the CDR3 is 14 residues. The CDR3 region has the DNA TGTGCCAGCAGGGCGGGGGGGTACCAAGAGACCCAGTACTTC. Its protein is CASRAGGYQETQYF.

The chain combines TRBV20-1 with TRBJ2-6, with D unclear. With 0 bases removed from V and 4 bases from J, the gap between germline ends came to 10 bases. This CDR3 comprises 15 residues. Germline CDR1 DFQATT, CDR2 SNEGSKA (reference sequence). The CDR3 DNA is TGCAGTGCTAGAGATCTTTACAAGGGGGCCAACGTCCTGACTTTC. It yields the protein CSARDLYKGANVLTF.

The CDR3 protein is CASSFRLAGVGNEQFF. Written as DNA, the CDR3 is TGTGCCAGCAGCTTTAGGCTAGCGGGAGTAGGCAATGAGCAGTTCTTC. The genes are TRBV5-5 and TRBJ2-1; the match to TRBD2 covers 10 bases. Germline assignment: CDR1 SGHKS and CDR2 YYEKEE (reference sequence). The CDR3 length is 16 residues. V was clipped by 2 bases and J by 6 bases; unmatched bases: 8.

This clonotype was counted between two and nine times. This chain links TRBV28 with TRBJ2-4; 7 bases align to TRBD1. J gave up 8 bases and V 6 bases, and 7 bases lay outside the gene matches. This CDR3 has 13 amino acids. The V gene's germline CDR1 is MDHEN and CDR2 SYDVKM. The CDR3 sequence: CASRGQFIDIQYF. CDR3 coding DNA: TGTGCCAGCAGGGGACAGTTCATTGACATTCAGTACTTC.